This T cell receptor beta chain is from a study of cytomegalovirus exposure and HLA in healthy donors. General study results and limits: HLA alleles showed associations with 16,951 TCR beta sequences in a later analysis, at a 0.05 false discovery rate. While the bulk of TCR sequences proved rare, some public TCRs turned up in many donors.

Germline values: CDR1 MDHEN, CDR2 SYDVKM. The V gene end was trimmed by 5 bases and the J gene end by 0 bases; junction bases not matched to a gene: 6. There are 16 residues in the CDR3. About this clone: The antigen is not known.

Use of 60 Vbeta and 13 Jbeta primers characterized the PCR. The protocol was immunoSEQ multiplex PCR, while the TCRdb copy is restricted to in-frame clones and leaves out a portion. The listing records approximately 96,000 clones. The V call is TRBV28, the J call TRBJ2-4; 8 nucleotides align to TRBD2. Sequenced material: PBMCs. The TCR originated in a girl between 5 and 17 years old in good health and CMV-seropositive. In DNA form, the CDR3 reads TGTGCCAGCAGTCCCGGGGGGGCAATAGCCAAAAACATTCAGTACTTC. This translates into CASSPGGAIAKNIQYF.